This T cell receptor (beta chain) was identified in a study of shared clonotypes between healthy human individuals. Study-level information: The donor pool was made up of a couple of women and three men aged 18 to 49. Three CD4 naive, three CD4 memory, two CD8 naive and one CD8 memory plate were used per donor.

General study results and limits: Rarefaction showed sorted-subset sequencing was incomplete despite large depth. Naive CD4 clonotype sharing across a handful of donors was around 5%.

In this sample, this clone turned up many times. Its target is not known. Sequencing used immunoSEQ multiplex PCR; TCRdb keeps in-frame clones, though not all of them. In the table there are 100,000 to 120,000 clones, under 70% of which are singletons. In germline, CDR1 is SNHLY, CDR2 FYNNEI. V lost 8 bases and J 6 bases, leaving 23 bases between the germline ends. This CDR3 contains 15 residues. The sequencing input was memory CD8+ T cells sorted from blood. Indicated subset: CD45RO+ cells pooled with CCR7-negative TemRA cells. The V and J genes are TRBV2 and TRBJ2-7, with a possible D match to TRBD2 (6 bases). The sequence derives from a young woman in good health. CDR3 nucleotide sequence: TGTGCCAGCCCTGAGACCGGGACTTCGACCGGCGAGCAGTACTTC. Translating it yields CASPETGTSTGEQYF.